The clone carrying this TCR beta chain was found a few times. V lost 6 bases to trimming and J lost 0 bases, with 14 bases between them. Germline lookup yields CDR1 DFQATT and CDR2 SNEGSKA (reference sequence). The CDR3 has 14 amino acids. TCRdb used MiXCR to reprocess the 5' RACE reads, holding one entry per CDR3 protein. The sample includes 700,000 or so distinct CDR3 sequences, 8.6% seen only once; the top ten take 0.85% to 1%. This sample stems from a study of identical twins. Separately, the same data were catalogued under a study of yellow fever vaccine responses in identical twins. Per that study: Convergence reportedly seemed to mark part of the twins' vaccine T cell response, with personalization marking the rest.

The gene calls are TRBV20-1 and TRBJ2-5; D possibly corresponds to TRBD2 (7 bases). The specimen was PBMCs. This receptor was obtained from a woman aged 18-30 years in good health. CDR3 DNA sequence: TGCAGTGCAGGGAGGGGGACATACCAAGAGACCCAGTACTTC. It is translated as CSAGRGTYQETQYF.